Given below is one TCR beta chain in context. Which antigen it targets is not known. No much larger clone exists at a distance of one base, and base qualities are not known. CDR1 is given as SNHLY and CDR2 as FYNNEI, both from the germline V gene. The trim is 2 bases for V and 2 bases for J, with a gap of 12 bases between the germline ends. The CDR3 runs 15 amino acids, cysteine and phenylalanine included. Only the CDR3 portion is preserved as DNA: 45 bases, with reading frame beginning at the first base. The sample's time point label, in plain terms: newly diagnosed, previously untreated cHL patient sample. As a comparison group for the relapsed/refractory trial patients, PBMCs from patients with newly diagnosed, previously untreated classical Hodgkin lymphoma were sequenced. Peripheral blood was collected in 8 mL Vacutainer Cell Preparation Tubes, from which PBMCs were isolated by centrifugation and then cryopreserved.

These data come from a study of PD-1 blockade in classical Hodgkin lymphoma (TCRdb year 2020). Looking at the study overall: The study used CyTOF and TCR beta sequencing to define a peripheral blood immune signature of response to PD-1 blockade in classical Hodgkin lymphoma. Summary of the overall study and its limitations: The study covered only a single clinical trial cohort, and the causes of the repertoire differences, possibly disease activity or prior therapy, were still not defined. Baseline TCR diversity was reported to be lower in newly diagnosed patients than in healthy donors, and even lower in relapsed/refractory patients.

Genomic DNA was isolated using the Qiagen DNeasy kit from unsorted PBMCs as well as from negatively selected CD4+ and CD8+ fractions. Amplification of TCR beta CDR3 regions was done by immunoSEQ multiplex PCR with primers that anneal to V and J segments. A synthetic immune receptor repertoire was used to minimize amplification bias, and any residual bias was removed computationally once sequencing was done. On the authors' methods: Custom Python scripts were used to quantify repertoire diversity as the Shannon entropy index. Unsorted, CD4+ and CD8+ repertoires were examined separately, except in combined analyses, for which CD4+ and CD8+ sequences were merged in silico. Drawn from immuneACCESS, this table holds only the in-frame rearrangements with V and J called that TCRdb kept. Clones are partly lost; checked studies trace under half to an unresolved V gene and leave the rest unexplained. The DNA gave D and trimming, while V, J and clone size come from that table. Recorded for this sample are 25,000 to 30,000 clones; 80% to 95% of them occurred a single time. The ten largest clones take up roughly 3.8% of the sample.

Sequenced input: peripheral blood mononuclear cells (PBMCs). The chain couples TRBV2 to TRBJ1-2; a tentative D call is TRBD1 (5 bases match). This TCR was sampled from a human donor with classical Hodgkin lymphoma. The nucleotides are TGTGCCAGCAGTGAATACGGGGGTCAAAACTATGGCTACACCTTC. This is translated as CASSEYGGQNYGYTF.